This T cell receptor (beta chain) was identified in a study of cytomegalovirus exposure and HLA in healthy donors. The PCR had 60 Vbeta and 13 Jbeta primers. Here immunoSEQ multiplex PCR was the method, and the copy in TCRdb shows in-frame clones only, minus some. This sample yields roughly 100,000 clones, of which 74% are seen a single time; over 2.5% belongs to the top ten. CDR3 length equals 15 residues. V shed 3 bases and J 9 bases; nucleotides not matched to a gene: 11. Per the germline V gene, CDR1 is SGHVS and CDR2 is FQNEAQ. This TCR came from a man aged 50 to 60 in good health and CMV-seropositive. Sequenced material: PBMCs. J is TRBJ2-1 and V is TRBV7-8; 7 bases fit TRBD1. The CDR3 nucleotides are TGTGCCAGCAGCTTCACAGGGGCCCGGTGGAGTGAGCAGTTCTTC. It codes for CASSFTGARWSEQFF.